This TCR beta chain was recovered during a study of blood T cell repertoires in COVID-19 (TCRdb year 2020). In terms of the full investigation: Samples from collaborators originated in the United States, Italy and Spain and spanned both the acute and convalescent phases of COVID-19. Where available, HLA class I and class II types were taken from metadata supplied by the sample provider and were not determined by assay-based typing. The material from the prospective study consisted of cDNA or gDNA derived from T cells, B-cell-depleted T cells, or PBMCs. The samples were drawn from two sources: the first 160 participants of the ongoing ImmuneRACE study, and 1,000 to 1,500 subjects contributed by 6 global collaborators. The sample metadata nearly always contained a de-identified subject ID, COVID-19 status, age in years and sex. The repertoires were made available in a free public database intended to serve as a resource for research on the immune response to SARS-CoV-2. Subjects who had been exposed to COVID-19, were actively infected with it, or had recovered from it provided the deeply sampled blood TCRbeta repertoires that made up the dataset.

Broader findings and caveats from the paper: Clinical and demographic metadata were provided uncurated, with the amount varying by source and participant.

TCRbeta CDR3 regions were amplified from genomic DNA by means of the immunoSEQ Assay, a bias-controlled multiplex PCR. In the paper's pipeline: Within the assay, amplification of reference gene primers was used to estimate how many nucleated cells each sample contained. Sequence reads were collapsed and filtered to measure the absolute abundance of every unique TCRbeta CDR3 rearrangement. For each sample, productive Simpson clonality was calculated by taking the square root of Simpson's diversity index across productive rearrangements. The source is immuneACCESS, and TCRdb retained only in-frame sequences with V and J called. Part of the clones is not carried over; for the studies checked, unresolved V genes explain less than half of this, and the remainder is unexplained. That table furnishes V, J and clone size, whereas the DNA furnished D and trimming. In this sample the table shows 360,000 or so clones, around nine tenths of which occur a single time. 0.95% to 1.1% of the sample belongs to the ten largest clones.

Participants in the prospective study were aged about 18 to 95 years, lived in 20 to 25 United States geographic areas, and enrolled through a virtual design. In the prospective study, participants were assigned to cohorts based on the clinical history participants reported in a screening survey and a study questionnaire. Exposed participants were defined as having been in contact with someone with a PCR-confirmed or clinician-diagnosed COVID-19 case within 2 weeks of study entry. Each participant in the prospective study had whole blood, serum and a nasopharyngeal or oropharyngeal swab collected by mobile phlebotomists. Prospective study participants could optionally give additional blood draws and questionnaires over an approximately two-month period. Prospective study blood samples were shipped either frozen or at room temperature before DNA extraction. Turning to this clone: The antigen this receptor binds is unknown. No much larger clone exists at a distance of one base, and base qualities are not known.

The sequence was collected from a woman aged 25 to 39 who had been exposed to COVID-19. Input material: PBMCs or T cells enriched from blood (not recorded which).

The DNA reads as follows: TGTGCCAGCAGTTCGCTCATCGCCCGAGGGGGGGGCCCCCTAGAAGGGAATGAGCAGTTCTTC. It translates to CASSSLIARGGGPLEGNEQFF. In this chain, TRBV27 is recombined with TRBJ2-1; possibly the D gene is TRBD2, per 7 matching bases. From cysteine to phenylalanine, the CDR3 is 21 amino acids long. Only the CDR3 region is kept as DNA, spanning 63 bases read in frame from base 1. From the germline V gene (reference sequence), CDR1 is MNHEY and CDR2 is SMNVEV. V was cut back by 4 bases and J by 7 bases, leaving a gap of 35 bases between them.